This paragraph reports one T cell receptor beta chain. The data were obtained in a study of cytomegalovirus exposure and HLA in healthy donors. 60 Vbeta and 13 Jbeta primers were used in PCR. The repertoire was sequenced with immunoSEQ multiplex PCR; TCRdb's copy has only in-frame clones and lacks some. This sample has under 200,000 clones; about three quarters occur once, and the top ten carry about 2.6%. Sequenced: PBMCs. This receptor was obtained from a woman aged 35 to 49 in good health and CMV-seropositive.

The CDR3 DNA follows: TGCAGTGCTGAGGGGGGGGATACGCAGTATTTT. This codes for CSAEGGDTQYF. The chain joins TRBV20-1 to TRBJ2-3; D possibly corresponds to TRBD2 (7 bases). Trimming shortened V by 5 bases and J by 6 bases, and 9 bases separated the two germline ends. The germline V gene encodes CDR1 DFQATT and CDR2 SNEGSKA (reference sequence). CDR3 length: 11 residues.